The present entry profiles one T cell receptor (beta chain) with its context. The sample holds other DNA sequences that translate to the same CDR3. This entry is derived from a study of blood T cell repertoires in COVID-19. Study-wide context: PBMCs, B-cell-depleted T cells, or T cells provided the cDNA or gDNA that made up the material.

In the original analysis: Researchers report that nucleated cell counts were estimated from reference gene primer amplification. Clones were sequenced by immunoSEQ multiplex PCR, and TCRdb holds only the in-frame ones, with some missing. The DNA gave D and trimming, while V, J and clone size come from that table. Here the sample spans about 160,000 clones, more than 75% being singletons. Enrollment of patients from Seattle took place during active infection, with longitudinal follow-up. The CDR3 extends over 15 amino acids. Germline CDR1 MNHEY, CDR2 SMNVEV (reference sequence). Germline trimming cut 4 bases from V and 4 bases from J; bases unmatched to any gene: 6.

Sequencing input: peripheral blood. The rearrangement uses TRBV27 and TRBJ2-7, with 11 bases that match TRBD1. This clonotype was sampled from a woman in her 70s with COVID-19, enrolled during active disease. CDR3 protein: CASSYGTGGGYEQYF. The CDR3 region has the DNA TGTGCCAGCAGTTATGGGACAGGGGGTGGATACGAGCAGTACTTC.